This T cell receptor beta chain derives from a study of cytomegalovirus exposure and HLA in healthy donors. Turning to the study itself: An early data release held around 80 million unique TCRs from HLA-typed donors. General study findings and limits: Rates of TCR association differed by HLA locus in a later analysis, with DRB1 highest and HLA-C lowest. With high specificity and sensitivity, the classifier reportedly diagnosed cytomegalovirus status.

PCR used 60 Vbeta primers and 13 Jbeta primers. Libraries were prepared by immunoSEQ multiplex PCR; TCRdb keeps only in-frame clonotypes and omits some of them. The sample yields under 250,000 clones, approximately 82% seen once. CDR3 size: 16 residues. Trimming removed 1 base from V and 5 bases from J, with 14 bases in between. From germline, CDR1 is SGHTA and CDR2 FQGNSA. With respect to this clone: Antigen: not known.

Sequenced input: PBMCs. The TCR originated in a man between 18 and 35 years old in good health and CMV-seronegative. The V gene is TRBV7-2, the J gene TRBJ2-2; perhaps TRBD2 as D (5 bases). CDR3 sequence reads: CASSLVGVLATGELFF. CDR3 coding DNA: TGTGCCAGCAGCTTAGTTGGGGTTTTAGCGACCGGGGAGCTGTTTTTT.